This TCR beta chain was captured by sequencing in a study of T-cell reconstitution after alpha-beta-depleted transplantation in children. Study-level results: There were reportedly several hundred expanded graft clones from which alpha-beta T cells came about two months after transplant. The study traced high day-60 TCRbeta diversity in some patients to surviving recipient T cells and thymic progenitors. T cells produced anew were the main source of T-cell counts and diversity one year after transplant.

Using unique molecular identifiers, the investigators prepared the TCRbeta library. Each CDR3 protein is one row after TCRdb ran MiXCR on the PCR reads. Of around 700,000 distinct CDR3 sequences detected, about 12% appear once; the ten largest clones hold 0.79%. About this clonotype itself: Its target is not known.

Per the germline V gene, CDR1 is DFQATT and CDR2 is SNEGSKA (reference sequence). V dropped 6 bases and J dropped 3; count of bases not matched to a gene: 14. CDR3 length: 15 amino acids. This sequence originates from a girl under 10 years old with congenital amegakaryocytic thrombocytopenia, due to receive a stem cell transplant. Sequenced here: PBMCs, sampled before TCRalphabeta/CD19-depleted stem cell transplant. V gene TRBV20-1 combines with J gene TRBJ2-7; TRBD1 matches at 7 bases. The CDR3 DNA sequence: TGCAGTGCACCCGATGAGACAGGGCCCTTCTACGAGCAGTACTTC. It translates to CSAPDETGPFYEQYF.